Reported below is one TCR beta chain. Its target is not known. Method: immunoSEQ multiplex PCR; TCRdb's copy keeps in-frame clones and lacks some. The repertoire includes approximately 190,000 clones, over 80% of them detected once, and over 1% sits in the top ten. The germline CDR1 and CDR2 sequences are SGHAT and FQNNGV. The V and J ends lost 3 bases and 0 bases, in that order; junction bases with no gene match: 14. CDR3 length: 18 amino acids. This sample stems from a study of T cell responses to AZD1222 COVID-19 vaccine. Findings and caveats of the study: Repertoire samples came only from after the peak T cell response. Within unmutated variant regions lay the reported targets of nearly half of spike-specific TCRs. Elevations in Spike-specific TCR breadth and depth followed administration of two AZD1222 doses. Most donors were white British and more were female, and clonal diversity was possibly underestimated.

The sample consisted of peripheral blood, taken on day 0 of AZD1222 vaccination. This rearrangement joins TRBV11-2 to TRBJ2-7; 7 nucleotides agree with TRBD1. The receptor was derived from an adult in good health. This chain's CDR3 is CASSLDLRRTGDSYEQYF. CDR3 bases: TGTGCCAGCAGCTTGGATTTAAGAAGGACAGGCGACTCCTACGAGCAGTACTTC.